A selection of T cell receptor beta chains follows, all from one sample in a study of shared T cell receptors in the human thymus. TCRdb's table, derived via immunoSEQ multiplex PCR, lists solely in-frame clones and lacks some. The sample comprises hundreds of thousands of clones, around 87% of which are singletons, and roughly 0.0097% rests with the top ten. These data also featured in a second study, about human thymus T cells.

The specimen sequenced was thymocytes. Receptors were obtained from a boy in the first two years of life with a congenital heart defect. Both conserved end residues are part of each CDR3. A D gene is named only where the DNA matches it firmly. Size is omitted from some rows. Given values are once, few, many or a class for expanded clones.

TRBV10-3,TRBJ2-1,.,19,TRBD1,CAISESDRVRAPVWEEQFF,TGTGCCATCAGTGAGTCCGACAGGGTCCGGGCCCCCGTCTGGGAGGAGCAGTTCTTC
TRBV4-2,TRBJ2-7,.,14,.,CASSQLPSAYEQYF,TGTGCCAGCAGCCAATTGCCTAGCGCCTACGAGCAGTACTTC
TRBV28,TRBJ2-1,once,16,.,CASSLSGLASYNEQFF,TGTGCCAGCAGTTTAAGCGGGCTAGCGTCCTACAATGAGCAGTTCTTC
TRBV14,TRBJ2-5,.,19,TRBD1,CASSQGGTGGGTRKETQYF,TGTGCCAGCAGCCAAGGCGGGACAGGGGGCGGTACTAGGAAAGAGACCCAGTACTTC
TRBV11-2,TRBJ2-7,.,17,TRBD2,CASSHARLAGSRYEQYF,TGTGCCAGCAGCCACGCCCGGCTAGCGGGAAGCCGCTACGAGCAGTACTTC
TRBV27,TRBJ2-7,.,15,.,CASSLTPDQAYGQYF,TGTGCCAGCAGTCTCACACCAGACCAGGCCTACGGGCAGTACTTC
TRBV4-2,TRBJ2-7,.,12,.,CASSQGRREQYF,TGTGCCAGCAGCCAAGGTAGACGGGAACAGTACTTC
TRBV7-6,TRBJ2-3,.,19,TRBD2,CASVPREGSGASSTDTQYF,TGTGCCAGCGTCCCCCGGGAGGGTAGCGGAGCCTCGAGCACAGATACGCAGTATTTT
TRBV5-4,TRBJ2-1,.,19,TRBD2,CASSPGTSGSGSSYNEQFF,TGTGCCAGCAGCCCCGGGACTAGCGGGAGTGGTAGCTCCTACAATGAGCAGTTCTTC
TRBV19,TRBJ1-2,.,14,.,CASSTGEVYYGYTF,TGTGCCAGTAGTACAGGGGAAGTTTACTATGGCTACACCTTC
TRBV25-1,TRBJ2-2,.,16,.,CASSESTARRGGELFF,TGTGCCAGCAGTGAATCTACCGCCAGAAGAGGCGGGGAGCTGTTTTTT
TRBV29-1,TRBJ2-3,.,14,.,CSAYGADSSDTQYF,TGCAGCGCATACGGTGCCGACAGTTCAGATACGCAGTATTTT
TRBV2,TRBJ2-4,few,20,TRBD2,CASNDSLLAGEVRGKNIQYF,TGTGCCAGCAACGACTCCCTCCTAGCGGGAGAAGTTCGGGGCAAAAACATTCAGTACTTC
TRBV9,TRBJ1-5,.,14,.,CASSPGNSNQPQHF,TGTGCCAGCAGCCCGGGGAACAGCAATCAGCCCCAGCATTTT
TRBV5-5,TRBJ1-1,once,13,.,CASSLWGEGEAFF,TGTGCCAGCAGCTTGTGGGGAGAGGGTGAAGCTTTCTTT
TRBV12-1,TRBJ2-3,.,14,.,CASRAAEITDTQYF,TGTGCCAGCAGAGCAGCGGAGATCACAGATACGCAGTATTTT
TRBV5-8,TRBJ2-7,few,14,TRBD2,CASSLERGASEQYF,TGTGCCAGCAGCTTGGAGCGGGGGGCCTCAGAGCAGTACTTC
TRBV7-3,TRBJ2-1,.,17,TRBD1,CASSPTRGQGVYNEQFF,TGTGCCAGCAGCCCAACCCGGGGACAGGGCGTCTACAATGAGCAGTTCTTC
TRBV6-5,TRBJ1-5,.,15,.,CASSTSRYSNQPQHF,TGTGCCAGCAGTACCTCTCGGTATAGCAATCAGCCCCAGCATTTT
TRBV4-2,TRBJ2-3,.,15,.,CASSQAGGSTDTQYF,TGTGCCAGCAGCCAGGCCGGGGGAAGCACAGATACGCAGTATTTT
TRBV19,TRBJ2-7,.,13,TRBD2,CASSTTLSGTTYF,TGTGCCAGTAGTACCACCCTTAGCGGGACAACGTACTTC
TRBV6-5,TRBJ2-2,.,15,TRBD2,CASSYSSGSEGELFF,TGTGCCAGCAGTTACTCTAGCGGGAGCGAAGGGGAGCTGTTTTTT
TRBV5-1,TRBJ2-5,.,16,.,CASRSPPGQKQETQYF,TGCGCCAGCAGGTCACCCCCGGGACAAAAACAAGAGACCCAGTACTTC
TRBV11-2,TRBJ1-2,.,14,.,CASSLGASPYGYTF,TGTGCCAGCAGCTTAGGAGCTTCCCCCTATGGCTACACCTTC
TRBV5-6,TRBJ2-7,.,15,.,CASSSTRHGLNEQYF,TGTGCCAGCAGCTCAACGCGCCACGGACTGAACGAGCAGTACTTC
TRBV6-5,TRBJ1-2,.,13,.,CASRSYWGDGYTF,TGTGCCAGCAGGAGTTATTGGGGGGATGGCTACACCTTC
TRBV5-5,TRBJ2-2,.,19,.,CASSLATGYPDSNTGELFF,TGTGCCAGCAGCTTGGCTACAGGGTATCCGGATTCGAACACCGGGGAGCTGTTTTTT
TRBV27,TRBJ2-6,.,18,TRBD2,CASSCGLVRNSGANVLTF,TGTGCCAGCAGTTGCGGACTAGTGCGTAACTCTGGGGCCAACGTCCTGACTTTC
TRBV11-3,TRBJ1-1,.,17,TRBD1,CASSLDAHRGNGTEAFF,TGTGCCAGCAGCTTAGATGCCCACAGGGGGAACGGGACTGAAGCTTTCTTT
TRBV4-3,TRBJ2-5,.,17,TRBD2,CASSPRRTSGVVETQYF,TGCGCCAGCAGCCCCCGACGGACTAGCGGGGTTGTGGAGACCCAGTACTTC
TRBV2,TRBJ2-3,.,12,.,CAGGSSTDTQYF,TGTGCCGGCGGGTCTAGCACAGATACGCAGTATTTT
TRBV4-1,TRBJ2-3,.,17,.,CASSQDGCQGGTDTQYF,TGCGCCAGCAGCCAAGACGGTTGTCAGGGTGGCACAGATACGCAGTATTTT
TRBV5-6,TRBJ2-1,few,16,.,CASSFLGGRSYNEQFF,TGTGCCAGCAGCTTTTTGGGCGGGCGCTCCTACAATGAGCAGTTCTTC
TRBV5-1,TRBJ2-1,.,15,TRBD2,CASSFVAGEGNEQFF,TGCGCCAGCAGTTTCGTAGCGGGGGAGGGCAATGAGCAGTTCTTC
TRBV27,TRBJ2-7,.,12,TRBD1,CASSTGGHEQYF,TGTGCCAGCAGTACAGGGGGCCACGAGCAGTACTTC
TRBV5-4,TRBJ2-3,.,17,TRBD2,CASSLARLAGGSDTQYF,TGTGCCAGCAGCTTGGCCAGACTAGCGGGAGGGTCAGATACGCAGTATTTT
TRBV10-3,TRBJ2-3,.,19,.,CAIRSLSGKILAQGDTQYF,TGTGCCATCAGAAGTCTCAGCGGGAAAATCCTTGCACAGGGAGATACGCAGTATTTT
TRBV11-2,TRBJ2-7,.,15,.,CASSPARETGSEQYF,TGTGCCAGCAGCCCCGCTCGGGAGACGGGGAGCGAGCAGTACTTC
TRBV5-5,TRBJ2-6,.,17,TRBD1,CASSGIHRGPKGNVLTF,TGTGCCAGCAGCGGCATACACAGGGGCCCCAAGGGCAACGTCCTGACTTTC
TRBV5-6,TRBJ1-4,.,15,.,CASSSSPQFNEKLFF,TGTGCCAGCAGCTCGAGTCCACAGTTTAATGAAAAACTGTTTTTT
TRBV4-1,TRBJ2-1,.,15,TRBD2,CASSQAWGGYNEQFF,TGCGCCAGCAGCCAAGCGTGGGGGGGGTACAATGAGCAGTTCTTC
TRBV10-3,TRBJ2-7,.,12,.,CAISRLVGEQYF,TGTGCCATCAGTAGACTAGTCGGCGAGCAGTACTTC
TRBV2,TRBJ2-7,.,13,.,CASIFPSSYEQYF,TGTGCCAGCATATTTCCGAGCTCCTACGAGCAGTACTTC
TRBV4-3,TRBJ2-7,.,15,.,CASSQDLASSYEQYF,TGCGCCAGCAGCCAAGATTTGGCAAGCTCCTACGAGCAGTACTTC
TRBV6-5,TRBJ2-7,.,13,.,CASSPHMVHEQYF,TGTGCCAGCAGTCCCCACATGGTCCACGAGCAGTACTTC
TRBV4-1,TRBJ2-1,.,13,.,CASSPAQSNEQFF,TGCGCCAGCAGCCCCGCACAGTCGAATGAGCAGTTCTTC
TRBV5-1,TRBJ2-3,.,16,TRBD1,CASSTGQGESTDTQYF,TGCGCCAGCAGCACCGGACAGGGAGAAAGCACAGATACGCAGTATTTT
TRBV7-2,TRBJ2-7,.,16,.,CASSSRTSLVSYEQYF,TGTGCCAGCAGCTCCCGCACTAGCTTAGTTAGCTACGAGCAGTACTTC
TRBV5-1,TRBJ2-3,once,15,TRBD2,CASSETSGLTDTQYF,TGCGCCAGCAGCGAGACTAGCGGACTCACAGATACGCAGTATTTT
TRBV9,TRBJ2-7,.,15,.,CASSVGASEGYEQYF,TGTGCCAGCAGCGTAGGGGCTAGCGAAGGTTACGAGCAGTACTTC
TRBV27,TRBJ1-4,.,17,.,CASNPGGAPATNEKLFF,TGTGCCAGCAACCCGGGAGGGGCCCCTGCAACTAATGAAAAACTGTTTTTT
TRBV9,TRBJ2-5,.,16,TRBD2,CASSPDLAARRETQYF,TGTGCCAGCAGCCCCGACCTAGCGGCGAGGAGAGAGACCCAGTACTTC
TRBV6-1,TRBJ2-4,once,16,.,CASSEGQGRGKNIQYF,TGTGCCAGCAGTGAAGGTCAAGGGAGGGGGAAAAACATTCAGTACTTC
TRBV11-2,TRBJ1-2,.,13,.,CASSPGQGYGYTF,TGTGCCAGCAGCCCGGGACAAGGCTATGGCTACACCTTC
TRBV7-9,TRBJ2-4,.,14,.,CASSFEPPRDIQYF,TGTGCCAGCAGCTTTGAACCCCCCCGGGACATTCAGTACTTC